A single sample is the source of the 14 T cell receptor beta chains below, sequenced in a study of CD8 T cells in Susac syndrome. After extraction with the RNeasy kit, roughly 0.45 to 1 ug of the RNA was reverse transcribed using random hexamers. Each CDR3 protein is one row after TCRdb ran MiXCR on the immunoSEQ multiplex PCR reads. The top ten clones hold around 0.5% of a sample with 100,000 to 150,000 distinct CDR3 sequences, 65% to 90% of them seen once. What was sequenced was CD8+ T cells from PBMCs. The origin of the receptors is a human donor with multiple sclerosis.

For the CDR3, the DNA is TGTGCCAGCAGCCACGGACAGGGGAGTCAGCCCCAGCATTTT. This sequence encodes CASSHGQGSQPQHF. The V and J genes are TRBV12-3 or TRBV12-4 and TRBJ1-5, with 9 bases identical to TRBD1. V shed 6 bases and J 6 bases; nucleotides not matched to a gene: 6. The CDR3 spans 14 residues.

This chain connects TRBV7-3 to TRBJ2-3; unclear D gene. This CDR3 contains 11 residues. Trimming shortened V by 5 bases and J by 9 bases, and 9 bases separated the two germline ends. Germline V gene lookup returns CDR1 SGHTA and CDR2 FQGTGA. As DNA, the CDR3 is TGTGCCAGCAGCCCCCCCGGGACGCAGTATTTT. Translating gives CASSPPGTQYF. Using reference TRBV7-3 and TRBJ2-3 for the parts outside the CDR3, the full variable domain is GAGVSQTPSNKVTEKGKYVELRCDPISGHTALYWYRQSLGQGPEFLIYFQGTGAADDSGLPNDRFFAVRPEGSVSTLKIQRTERGDSAVYLCASSPPGTQYFGPGTRLTVL.

This sequence joins TRBV7-9 and TRBJ2-2, with TRBD1 matching 7 bases. Germline V gene lookup returns CDR1 SEHNR and CDR2 FQNEAQ (reference sequence). CDR3 length: 18 residues. Trimming took 5 bases from V and 2 from J; bases not matched to a gene: 14. CDR3 loop: CASSPRDRSRRNTGELFF. As DNA, the CDR3 is TGTGCCAGCAGCCCCCGGGACAGATCAAGAAGAAACACCGGGGAGCTGTTTTTT.

CDR3 protein: CASSRGLYYGYTF. CDR3 sequence (DNA): TGTGCCAGCAGTCGTGGGCTATACTATGGCTACACCTTC. The V call is TRBV6-2 or TRBV6-3, the J call TRBJ1-2, with unresolved D. The CDR3 has 13 amino acids. The germline V gene encodes CDR1 MNHEY and CDR2 SVGEGT. Trimming stripped 5 bases from V and 3 bases from J, with 10 bases between.

This chain links TRBV2 with TRBJ2-3; D gene unclear. V was trimmed by 3 bases and J by 0 bases, leaving 7 bases between them. The CDR3 runs to 14 residues. Germline CDR1 reads SNHLY; CDR2 reads FYNNEI. The CDR3 region is CASSEMRSTDTQYF. The CDR3 coding sequence is TGTGCCAGCAGTGAGATGCGGAGCACAGATACGCAGTATTTT.

This chain joins TRBV7-9 and TRBJ1-6, with D tentatively TRBD1 (5 bases). V was clipped by 5 bases and J by 5 bases, with 19 bases between them. Germline lookup yields CDR1 SEHNR and CDR2 FQNEAQ (reference sequence). This CDR3 region has 17 residues. The CDR3 sequence is CASSPPVLGPDNSPLHF. In DNA form, the CDR3 reads TGTGCCAGCAGCCCCCCCGTGCTGGGGCCTGATAATTCACCCCTCCACTTT.

The gene calls are TRBV30 and TRBJ1-1; D gene uncertain. Germline CDR1 reads GTSNPN; CDR2 reads SVGIG (reference sequence). Trimming pared 4 bases from V and 6 bases from J, leaving 9 bases between. This CDR3 comprises 11 residues. Here the CDR3 DNA reads TGTGCCTGGATGACGTGGTCTGAAGCTTTCTTT. Translating it yields CAWMTWSEAFF.

This clonotype showed up just a few times. The chain uses TRBV4-1 and TRBJ2-1, with 9 bases fitting TRBD2. The germline V gene has CDR1 MGHRA and CDR2 YSYEKL. This CDR3 has 17 residues. The ends lost 0 bases at V and 1 base at J; junction bases unmatched: 4. The DNA for the CDR3 is TGCGCCAGCAGCCAAGATTTGCGGGAGGGATCCTACAATGAGCAGTTCTTC. It specifies CASSQDLREGSYNEQFF.

This clonotype was counted between two and nine times. The chain has TRBV5-6 and TRBJ1-2; D ambiguous. Trimming took 4 bases from V and 4 from J, leaving 11 bases between them. The CDR3 extends over 13 amino acids. CDR1 is SGHDT and CDR2 is YYEEEE in the germline V gene. CDR3 bases: TGTGCCAGCAGCGGAGGACGGATCTATGGCTACACCTTC. It is translated as CASSGGRIYGYTF.

Concerning this clonotype itself: The junction does not match germline at one end; this may be a read error. The chain recombines TRBV29-1 with TRBJ2-1, with D possibly being TRBD2 (5 bases). The CDR3 is 13 residues long. Germline V lookup: CDR1 SQVTM, CDR2 ANQGSEA. CDR3 region: CSVVRGNRNEQSF. The CDR3 coding sequence is TGCAGCGTTGTAAGAGGGAATCGCAATGAGCAGTCCTTC.

This chain uses TRBV7-9 with TRBJ2-7, with 8 nucleotides matching TRBD2. The CDR3 loop spans 15 amino acids. V was clipped by 4 bases and J by 6 bases; unmatched bases: 11. Germline V gives CDR1 SEHNR, CDR2 FQNEAQ (reference sequence). The CDR3 sequence is CASSSPGQRGFEQYF. The CDR3 nucleotides read TGTGCCAGCAGCTCCCCAGGGCAGCGGGGGTTCGAGCAGTACTTC.

This clonotype was observed a single time. V usage is TRBV2 and J usage is TRBJ1-1; 7 bases fit TRBD1. Losses at the gene ends were 6 bases for V and 7 bases for J; bases not matched to a gene: 2. Germline V gene data show CDR1 as SNHLY and CDR2 as FYNNEI. The CDR3 extends over 11 amino acids. The CDR3 region has the DNA TGTGCCAGCAGCTGGACAGGTGAAGCTTTCTTT. It specifies CASSWTGEAFF.

The chain uses TRBV19 and TRBJ2-7; D possibly uses TRBD1 or TRBD2 (5 bases each). Trimming took 4 bases from V and 3 from J, leaving 13 bases between them. The CDR3 is made up of 14 amino acids. CDR1 is LNHDA, CDR2 SQIVND, per germline (reference sequence). In DNA form, the CDR3 reads TGTGCCAGTAGTACGGGACCCCTGAGCTACGAGCAGTACGTC. Translating gives CASSTGPLSYEQYV.

This clonotype was recorded a few times. J is TRBJ2-5 and V is TRBV11-2, with D tentatively TRBD2 (6 bases). Germline loops: CDR1 SGHAT, CDR2 FQNNGV. V lost 5 bases, J lost 5 bases, and 15 bases lay in between. The CDR3 is made up of 14 amino acids. CDR3 in amino acids: CASSTRESRETQYF. For the CDR3, the DNA is TGTGCCAGCAGCACTCGGGAGTCCAGGGAGACCCAGTACTTC.